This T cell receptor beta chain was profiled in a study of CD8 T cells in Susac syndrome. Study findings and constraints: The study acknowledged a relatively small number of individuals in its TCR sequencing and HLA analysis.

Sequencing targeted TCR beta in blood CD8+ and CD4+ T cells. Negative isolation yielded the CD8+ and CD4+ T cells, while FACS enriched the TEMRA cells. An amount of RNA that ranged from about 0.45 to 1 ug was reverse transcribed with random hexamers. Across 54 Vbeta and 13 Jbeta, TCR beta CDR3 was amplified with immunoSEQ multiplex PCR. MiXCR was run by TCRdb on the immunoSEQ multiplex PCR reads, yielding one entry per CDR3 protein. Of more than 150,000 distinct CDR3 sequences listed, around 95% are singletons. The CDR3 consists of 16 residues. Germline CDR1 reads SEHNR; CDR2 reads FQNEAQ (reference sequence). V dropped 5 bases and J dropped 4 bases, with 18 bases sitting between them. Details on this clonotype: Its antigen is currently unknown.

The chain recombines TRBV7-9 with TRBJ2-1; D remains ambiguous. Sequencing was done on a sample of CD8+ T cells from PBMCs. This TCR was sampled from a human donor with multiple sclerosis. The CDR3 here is CASSRYTGPRYNEQFF. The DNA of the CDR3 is TGTGCCAGCAGCCGGTACACCGGCCCAAGATACAATGAGCAGTTCTTC.